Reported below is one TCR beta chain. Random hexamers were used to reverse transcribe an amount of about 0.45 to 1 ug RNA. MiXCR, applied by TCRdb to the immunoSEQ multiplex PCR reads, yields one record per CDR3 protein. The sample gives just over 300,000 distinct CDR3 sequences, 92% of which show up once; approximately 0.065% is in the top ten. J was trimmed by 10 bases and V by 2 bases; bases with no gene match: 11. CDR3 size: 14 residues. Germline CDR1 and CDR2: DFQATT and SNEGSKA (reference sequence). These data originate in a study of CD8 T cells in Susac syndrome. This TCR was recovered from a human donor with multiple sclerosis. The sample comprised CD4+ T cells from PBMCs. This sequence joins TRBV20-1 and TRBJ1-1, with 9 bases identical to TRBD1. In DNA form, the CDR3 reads TGCAGTGCTAGACGACAGGGGGAAAATATGAGAGCTTTCTTT. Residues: CSARRQGENMRAFF.